This T cell receptor beta chain was sequenced in a study of regulatory T cells in long-lasting Graves disease. Assembly of TCR beta libraries relied on iRepertoire HTBI primers together with Arm-PCR of CDR3 regions. MiXCR, applied by TCRdb to the multiplex PCR reads, yields one record per CDR3 protein. The sample records 450,000 to 600,000 distinct CDR3 sequences, around an eighth being singletons. This sample's time point: newly diagnosed GD, antithyroid drugs for less than 3 months. Scientists built the TCR library using RNA that was extracted from PBMCs. The study, taken as a whole, reports: For persistent Graves' patients, TCR diversity was lower than for newly diagnosed ones.

This clonotype was counted at least ten times. As yet, its antigen is unknown. The same sample was also used in a study of T cells in Graves' hyperthyroidism and ophthalmopathy. That source notes: Researchers found most expanded thyroid clonotypes above 0.001 in blood as well.

This sequence was found in a young man with Graves disease. The sample consisted of peripheral blood mononuclear cells (PBMCs), taken at new diagnosis, from a patient treated with antithyroid drugs.

CDR3 in amino acids: CASSERDRGKLFF. The CDR3 coding sequence is TGTGCCAGCAGTGAACGGGACAGGGGAAAACTGTTTTTT. The J gene is TRBJ1-4, the V gene TRBV2; 10 bases agree with TRBD1. Per germline, CDR1 SNHLY and CDR2 FYNNEI. J was trimmed by 10 bases and V by 2 bases; bases with no gene match: 1. CDR3 length: 13 amino acids.